A selection of T cell receptor beta chains follows, all from one sample in a study of identical twins. TCRdb itself ran the 5' RACE reads through MiXCR, one entry per CDR3 protein. Seen here are 1.5 million or so distinct CDR3 sequences, less than 35% observed once, and the top ten hold more than 0.25%. The sequenced sample consisted of cord blood. These TCRs come from a newborn girl in good health. Each CDR3 is given with its conserved first and last residue. Each record gives: V gene, D gene, clone size, CDR3 length, J gene, CDR3 protein, CDR3 DNA. D genes are given only for firm matches. The size field is filled for only some rows; it gives once, few, many or a size class.

>TRBV20-1|TRBD2|few|13|TRBJ2-3
CSAGSGSSDTQYF
TGCAGTGCTGGTAGCGGGAGCTCAGATACGCAGTATTTT
>TRBV29-1|.|.|15|TRBJ2-1
CSVDLDWDSNNEQFF
TGCAGCGTTGACTTAGACTGGGACTCGAACAATGAGCAGTTCTTC
>TRBV29-1|.|few|10|TRBJ1-2
CSVFQSGYTF
TGCAGCGTTTTCCAGAGTGGCTACACCTTC
>TRBV20-1|.|.|15|TRBJ1-2
CSAPGGPGANYGYTF
TGCAGTGCCCCTGGGGGGCCCGGTGCTAACTATGGCTACACCTTC
>TRBV27|.|few|14|TRBJ2-3
CASSPLGHSDTQYF
TGTGCCAGCAGTCCCTTGGGACACTCAGATACGCAGTATTTT
>TRBV20-1|.|.|14|TRBJ1-1
CSARGGGPNTEAFF
TGCAGTGCTAGAGGGGGAGGGCCGAACACTGAAGCTTTCTTT
>TRBV25-1|.|.|9|TRBJ2-5
CASQYEQYF
TGTGCCAGCCAGTATGAGCAGTACTTC
>TRBV13|.|few|14|TRBJ1-2
CASSPSGTIHGYTF
TGTGCCAGCAGCCCGTCCGGGACAATCCATGGCTACACCTTC
>TRBV21-1|.|few|18|TRBJ2-1
CASSKDPASGSSYNEQFF
TGTGCCAGCAGCAAAGACCCTGCTAGCGGGAGCTCCTACAATGAGCAGTTCTTC
>TRBV7-9|.|.|14|TRBJ1-1
CASSAGVGHTEAFF
TGTGCCAGCAGCGCGGGAGTTGGGCACACTGAAGCCTTCTTT
>TRBV5-1|.|.|14|TRBJ1-1
CASSSRYGGTEAFF
TGCGCCAGCAGCTCCCGATATGGGGGCACTGAAGCTTTCTTT
>TRBV7-9|.|few|14|TRBJ2-7
CASSSLQGNYEQYF
TGTGCCAGCAGCTCCCTCCAGGGTAACTACGAGCAGTACTTC
>TRBV4-1|.|.|17|TRBJ2-7
CASSHGTLRDSYHEQYF
TGCGCCAGCAGCCACGGCACTCTTAGGGACTCGTACCACGAGCAGTACTTC
>TRBV7-2|TRBD1|many|17|TRBJ1-2
CASSLGDRIRLSYGYTF
TGTGCCAGCAGCTTAGGGGACAGGATTCGACTAAGCTATGGCTACACCTTC
>TRBV7-9|.|many|14|TRBJ2-1
CASSLGASYNEQFF
TGTGCCAGCAGCCTGGGAGCCTCCTACAATGAGCAGTTCTTC
>TRBV7-2|TRBD2|.|15|TRBJ2-4
CASSRLAGTKNIQYF
TGTGCCAGCAGCCGACTAGCGGGTACCAAAAACATTCAGTACTTC
>TRBV20-1|.|few|12|TRBJ2-3
CSAAAGTDTQYF
TGCAGTGCCGCCGCAGGCACAGATACGCAGTATTTT
>TRBV27|TRBD2|.|16|TRBJ2-7
CASSPNRDYLSYEQYF
TGTGCCAGCAGTCCCAACCGGGACTACCTCTCCTACGAGCAGTACTTC
>TRBV6-1|TRBD1|few|18|TRBJ1-2
CASSTTRDRAATNYGYTF
TGTGCCAGCAGTACGACGAGGGACAGGGCGGCGACTAACTATGGCTACACCTTC
>TRBV7-8|TRBD2|.|18|TRBJ2-1
CASSLFPTSGGPYNEQFF
TGTGCCAGCAGCTTATTCCCGACTAGCGGGGGGCCCTACAATGAGCAGTTCTTC
>TRBV5-5|.|few|13|TRBJ1-2
CASSLVPLEGYTF
TGTGCCAGCAGCTTGGTTCCCTTGGAGGGCTACACCTTC
>TRBV11-3|.|.|13|TRBJ1-2
CASSKIQGGGYTF
TGTGCCAGCAGCAAAATACAGGGAGGAGGCTACACCTTC
>TRBV30|.|.|15|TRBJ2-1
CAWREAGNLYNEQFF
TGTGCCTGGAGAGAGGCCGGGAATCTCTACAATGAGCAGTTCTTC
>TRBV11-2|.|.|15|TRBJ1-2
CASSLDPLGNYGYTF
TGTGCCAGCAGCTTAGACCCGCTGGGGAACTATGGCTACACCTTC
>TRBV5-1|TRBD1|many|14|TRBJ2-5
CASSAGQVEETQYF
TGCGCCAGCAGCGCGGGACAGGTCGAAGAGACCCAGTACTTC
>TRBV18|.|few|13|TRBJ1-2
CASSPDFAYGYTF
TGTGCCAGCTCACCAGATTTCGCTTATGGCTACACCTTC
>TRBV20-1|TRBD1|.|14|TRBJ1-5
CSASPRTGSQPQHF
TGCAGTGCTAGTCCCCGGACAGGAAGTCAGCCCCAGCATTTT
>TRBV4-2|.|many|13|TRBJ2-4
CASSQDLMDHPYF
TGTGCCAGCAGCCAAGATCTGATGGACCACCCGTACTTC
>TRBV27|TRBD2|.|19|TRBJ2-2
CASSFLRLAGGPNTGELFF
TGTGCCAGCAGTTTCCTTCGACTAGCGGGAGGACCGAACACCGGGGAGCTGTTTTTT
>TRBV10-3|TRBD2|.|14|TRBJ2-2
CAISSGRDTGELFF
TGTGCCATCTCTAGCGGGAGAGACACCGGGGAGCTGTTTTTT
>TRBV3-1|.|once|17|TRBJ2-1
CASSRASGRYYYNERFF
TGTGCCAGCAGCCGCGCTTCAGGGCGATACTACTACAATGAGCGGTTCTTC
>TRBV20-1|.|.|14|TRBJ1-5
CSALTGLGNQPQHF
TGCAGTGCTCTTACAGGGTTAGGAAATCAGCCCCAGCATTTT
>TRBV28|.|few|13|TRBJ1-1
CASSLPRQVEAFF
TGTGCCAGCAGTCTCCCCCGACAGGTTGAAGCTTTCTTT
>TRBV6-1|TRBD2|.|15|TRBJ2-3
CACSEPGLAGDTQYF
TGTGCCTGCAGTGAACCGGGACTAGCGGGGGATACGCAGTATTTT
>TRBV7-9|TRBD1|.|15|TRBJ1-2
CASSLASDRGHGYTF
TGTGCCAGCAGCTTAGCTTCGGACAGGGGGCATGGCTACACCTTC
>TRBV2|.|.|15|TRBJ2-7
CASTPGRVTAYEQYF
TGTGCCAGCACCCCGGGTCGGGTCACCGCCTACGAGCAGTACTTC
>TRBV20-1|.|few|11|TRBJ1-1
CSALISGGAFF
TGCAGTGCCCTAATCTCGGGGGGAGCTTTCTTT
>TRBV7-2|TRBD2|.|21|TRBJ2-3
CASSLAPLGSSGRANGDTQYF
TGTGCCAGCAGCTTAGCGCCATTGGGCTCTAGCGGGAGGGCCAACGGAGATACGCAGTATTTT
>TRBV12-5|.|few|14|TRBJ2-1
CASGWQGPYNEQFF
TGTGCTAGTGGTTGGCAGGGCCCCTACAATGAGCAGTTCTTC
>TRBV7-8|TRBD2|.|20|TRBJ2-1
CASSLLLGTSGRVGYNEQFF
TGTGCCAGCAGCTTGTTGCTTGGGACTAGCGGGAGAGTTGGGTACAATGAGCAGTTCTTC
>TRBV19|.|.|14|TRBJ2-7
CASSIDGHSYEQYF
TGTGCCAGTAGTATAGATGGACACTCCTACGAGCAGTACTTC
>TRBV14|TRBD2|.|16|TRBJ2-1
CAGSSRTSGGYNEQFF
TGTGCCGGCAGCTCTCGGACTAGCGGGGGGTACAATGAGCAGTTCTTC
>TRBV7-2|.|.|12|TRBJ1-1
CASSLGRAQAFF
TGTGCCAGCAGCTTGGGCAGGGCTCAAGCTTTCTTT
>TRBV6-4|.|.|14|TRBJ2-1
CASSDGVGHNEQFF
TGTGCCAGCAGTGACGGAGTGGGACACAATGAGCAGTTCTTC
>TRBV20-1|.|few|17|TRBJ2-3
CSARDTTAATSTDTQYF
TGCAGTGCTAGAGACACCACAGCGGCCACTAGCACAGATACGCAGTATTTT
>TRBV6-5|TRBD1|.|14|TRBJ2-4
CASSRTGFFDKQYF
TGTGCCAGCAGTAGGACAGGGTTTTTCGACAAGCAGTACTTC
>TRBV2|.|many|12|TRBJ2-4
CASSQDGNIQYF
TGTGCCAGCAGTCAAGACGGAAACATTCAGTACTTC
>TRBV20-1|.|.|11|TRBJ1-6
CSARWNSPLHF
TGCAGTGCTAGGTGGAATTCACCCCTCCACTTT
>TRBV5-1|.|many|13|TRBJ2-5
CASSLNNQETQYF
TGCGCCAGCAGCTTGAACAACCAAGAGACCCAGTACTTC
>TRBV14|.|many|15|TRBJ2-7
CASSTRDTLSYEQYF
TGTGCCAGCAGCACCCGGGACACCCTATCCTACGAGCAGTACTTC
>TRBV6-5|.|many|13|TRBJ2-7
CASSYFSSYEQYF
TGTGCCAGCAGTTACTTCAGCTCCTACGAGCAGTACTTC
>TRBV29-1|TRBD2|many|15|TRBJ2-5
CSVVSLAGHQETQYF
TGCAGCGTTGTCTCCCTAGCGGGACACCAAGAGACCCAGTACTTC
>TRBV7-2|.|.|17|TRBJ2-2
CASSLAPLRGNTGELFF
TGTGCCAGCAGCTTAGCGCCCTTACGTGGGAACACCGGGGAGCTGTTTTTT
>TRBV20-1|.|.|16|TRBJ2-1
CSARDDWGSSYNEQFF
TGCAGTGCTAGAGATGACTGGGGGTCCTCCTACAATGAGCAGTTCTTC
>TRBV4-1|.|few|16|TRBJ2-5
CASSQAWSGERKTQYF
TGCGCCAGCAGCCAAGCATGGTCAGGGGAGAGAAAGACCCAGTACTTC